A selection of T cell receptor beta chains follows, all from one sample in a study of blood T cell repertoires in COVID-19. Produced via immunoSEQ multiplex PCR; TCRdb's table is partial and in-frame only. The data show about 160,000 clones, about 85% seen once. Sequenced material: peripheral blood. The receptor source for this set is a woman between 55 and 75 years old with COVID-19, enrolled during active disease. Each CDR3 is given with its conserved first and last residue. D genes are given only for firm matches. Clone size appears in some rows only: once, few, many, or a class for an expanded clone.

j_call clone_size d_call v_call cdr3_nt cdr3_aa
TRBJ1-2 . . TRBV6-5 TGTGCCAGCAGTTCGAGTTGGGGCTACACCTTC CASSSSWGYTF
TRBJ2-3 . TRBD2 TRBV13 TGTGCCAGCAGCCGGGGACTAGCGATCAACACAGATACGCAGTATTTT CASSRGLAINTDTQYF
TRBJ1-6 . TRBD1 TRBV5-1 TGCGCCAGCACCACAGGACAGGGATCTAATTCACCCCTCCACTTT CASTTGQGSNSPLHF
TRBJ1-6 few TRBD1 TRBV14 TGTGCCAGCAGCCAAGTCGGGGGACAGGGAAGAAATTCACCCCTCCACTTT CASSQVGGQGRNSPLHF
TRBJ1-6 . . TRBV9 TGTGCCAGCAGCGTAGGTACAGTTAATTCACCCCTCCACTTT CASSVGTVNSPLHF
TRBJ2-1 once TRBD2 TRBV19 TGTGCCAGTAGCCGTCTAGCGGGGTACAATGAGCAGTTCTTC CASSRLAGYNEQFF
TRBJ1-1 . . TRBV4-1 TGCGCCAGCAGCATTCAGGGCGGACAGCAAGCTTTCTTT CASSIQGGQQAFF
TRBJ1-4 . . TRBV5-8 TGTGCCAGCAGCCCCGGAGGGGTAGCTAATGAAAAACTGTTTTTT CASSPGGVANEKLFF
TRBJ1-5 . TRBD1 TRBV6-5 TGTGCCAGCAGTAAAACAGGGGAGCCCCAGCATTTT CASSKTGEPQHF
TRBJ1-2 . TRBD1 TRBV9 TGTGCCAGCAGCGTAGCGGGACAGGGGAACTATGGCTACACCTTC CASSVAGQGNYGYTF
TRBJ2-7 . TRBD2 TRBV11-2 TGTGCCAGCAGCTTCGGGGGTAGCGGGATCTCCTACGAGCAGTACTTC CASSFGGSGISYEQYF
TRBJ1-6 . . TRBV19 TGTGCCAGTAGTATGTCCGACAGGCGGTACTCACCCCTCCACTTT CASSMSDRRYSPLHF
TRBJ2-2 . . TRBV6-1 TGTGCCAGCAGTGAGGCGGGGTGGGCCGGGGAGCTGTTTTTT CASSEAGWAGELFF
TRBJ2-2 . TRBD1 TRBV19 TGTGCCAGTAGTAAAACGGGGACAGGGGTCCTCGGGTCCGGGGAGCTGTTTTTT CASSKTGTGVLGSGELFF
TRBJ1-5 . . TRBV15 TGTGCCACCGGCGGGGGTGGACAGCCCCAGCATTTT CATGGGGQPQHF
TRBJ2-4 . . TRBV5-4 TGTGCCAGCAGCCTGGTAGAAAGCAACATTCAGTACTTC CASSLVESNIQYF
TRBJ1-4 . . TRBV6-5 TGTGCCAGCAGTTACTCCTGGAGAGATGAAAAACTGTTTTTT CASSYSWRDEKLFF
TRBJ2-3 . . TRBV12-5 TGTGCTAGTGGGCGCTCCATGGATACGCAGTATTTT CASGRSMDTQYF
TRBJ1-3 once . TRBV5-1 TGCGCCAGCAGCTTGTCTACAGGGGGAAACACCATATATTTT CASSLSTGGNTIYF
TRBJ2-2 . TRBD1 TRBV7-6 TGTGCCAGCAGCTTAGTGGGACAGGGATTTACCGGGGAGCTGTTTTTT CASSLVGQGFTGELFF
TRBJ2-3 once TRBD2 TRBV11-2 TGTGCCAGCAGATCTCTAGCGGGAGCCCCAGATACGCAGTATTTT CASRSLAGAPDTQYF
TRBJ2-1 . TRBD2 TRBV5-1 TGCGCCAGCAGCTGGAGCGGGAGTGGCTATGAGCAGTTCTTC CASSWSGSGYEQFF
TRBJ1-5 once TRBD1 TRBV6-5 TGTGCCAGCAGTTCGGACAGGGGAGGCAATCAGCCCCAGCATTTT CASSSDRGGNQPQHF
TRBJ1-5 . TRBD1 TRBV7-2 TGTGCCAGCAGCTTTTGGACAGGGTACAATCAGCCCCAGCATTTT CASSFWTGYNQPQHF
TRBJ1-1 . . TRBV18 TGTGCCAGCTCACCCCAGACGAAGGGAGGGACTGAAGCTTTCTTT CASSPQTKGGTEAFF
TRBJ1-2 . . TRBV6-1 TGTGCCAGCAGTGAATCAAGGGGATACTATGGCTACACCTTC CASSESRGYYGYTF
TRBJ1-1 few TRBD1 TRBV6-5 TGTGCCAGCACCGACAGGGAGGACACTGAAGCTTTCTTT CASTDREDTEAFF
TRBJ1-6 . TRBD1 TRBV10-3 TGTGCCATCAGTGAAGGACAGGGGGCCAATTCACCCCTCCACTTT CAISEGQGANSPLHF
TRBJ2-7 once TRBD1 TRBV10-1 TGCGCCAGCAGTGACCCGGGACAGGGCTACGAGCAGTACTTC CASSDPGQGYEQYF
TRBJ1-2 . . TRBV6-1 TGTGCCAGCAGTGAAAATCCAGGGTCCTATGGCTACACCTTC CASSENPGSYGYTF
TRBJ1-4 once . TRBV11-2 TGTGCCAGCAGCTTACTAAGCATCGGAGGGAGTGAAAAACTGTTTTTT CASSLLSIGGSEKLFF
TRBJ2-1 . TRBD1 TRBV5-1 TGCGCCAGCAGCTTACCGGGACAGTACAATGAGCAGTTCTTC CASSLPGQYNEQFF
TRBJ2-1 . TRBD2 TRBV18 TGTGCCAGCTCACCACCCTCCGGACTAGCGGGAAACAATGAGCAGTTCTTC CASSPPSGLAGNNEQFF
TRBJ2-5 . TRBD1 TRBV5-1 TGCGCCAGCAGCTTCGGATTCAGGGGGCAAGAGACCCAGTACTTC CASSFGFRGQETQYF
TRBJ1-1 . . TRBV6-5 TGTGCCAGCAGTGACTCCGGACAGCCAAACACTGAAGCTTTCTTT CASSDSGQPNTEAFF
TRBJ2-1 . . TRBV18 TGTGCCAGCTCCCCCGACCGGGGTGAGCAGTTCTTC CASSPDRGEQFF
TRBJ1-1 . TRBD1 TRBV2 TGTGCCAGCGGGACAGGGGATTACACTGAAGCTTTCTTT CASGTGDYTEAFF
TRBJ1-1 . . TRBV7-2 TGTGCCAGCAGCTTAAAAGGCTTGTCTGGCAGGGAAGCTTTCTTT CASSLKGLSGREAFF
TRBJ2-3 . . TRBV5-8 TGTGCCAGCAGCTTGGGGGCCGGCACAGATACGCAGTATTTT CASSLGAGTDTQYF
TRBJ2-5 once . TRBV6-4 TGTGCCAGCACGGTGGGGGTGGAGGGAAGGGTGACCCAGTACTTC CASTVGVEGRVTQYF
TRBJ2-1 few TRBD1 TRBV5-1 TGCGCCAGCAGTCCCCGAGGGGACAGGGTCAACAATGAGCAGTTCTTC CASSPRGDRVNNEQFF
TRBJ1-3 . . TRBV30 TGTGCCTGGGGTATTACAGGGACTGGAAACACCATATATTTT CAWGITGTGNTIYF
TRBJ1-1 . TRBD1 TRBV19 TGTGCCAGTAGGGCGGCAGGGGGTATACTGAACACTGAAGCTTTCTTT CASRAAGGILNTEAFF
TRBJ1-1 . . TRBV19 TGTGCCAGTAGTATCGGCGGAGACGGGAAAGCTTTCTTT CASSIGGDGKAFF
TRBJ2-5 . . TRBV6-5 TGTGCCAGCAGCCTTGGAGGGACGCTAGGAGAGACCCAGTACTTC CASSLGGTLGETQYF
TRBJ1-4 . . TRBV18 TGTGCCAGCTCACCCCGCTTGACAAACTCTGAAAAACTGTTTTTT CASSPRLTNSEKLFF
TRBJ1-1 . TRBD1 TRBV7-2 TGTGCCAGCAGCTCAAGGACAGGGAAAAATACTGAAGCTTTCTTT CASSSRTGKNTEAFF